This TCR beta chain was recovered during a study of blood T cell repertoires in COVID-19 (dated by TCRdb to the early 2020s). As for the study more broadly: The collaborator samples originated in the United States, Italy and Spain and spanned the acute and convalescent phases of COVID-19. The prospective study material was composed of cDNA or gDNA derived from T cells, B-cell-depleted T cells, or PBMCs. The sample metadata nearly always contained a de-identified subject ID, COVID-19 status, age in years and sex. Subjects who had been exposed to COVID-19, were actively infected with it, or had recovered from it provided the deeply sampled blood TCRbeta repertoires that made up the dataset. The repertoires were made available in a free public database intended to serve as a resource for research on the immune response to SARS-CoV-2. Where available, HLA class I and class II types were taken from metadata supplied by the sample provider and were not determined by assay-based typing. Samples were obtained from the ongoing ImmuneRACE study (first 160 participants) and from over a thousand subjects provided by 6 global collaborators. Here is what the overall study found, with its caveats: The amount of clinical and demographic metadata varied by source and participant and was provided uncurated.

Points on this clone: Its antigen remains unidentified. No base-level quality is on record; no much larger clone is a single base apart.

TCRbeta CDR3 regions were amplified from genomic DNA by means of the immunoSEQ Assay, a bias-controlled multiplex PCR. Per the source publication's procedure: The number of nucleated cells in each sample was estimated by amplification of reference gene primers within the assay. Sequence reads were collapsed and filtered to measure the absolute abundance of every unique TCRbeta CDR3 rearrangement. For each sample, productive Simpson clonality was calculated as the square root of Simpson's diversity index over productive rearrangements. Not all clones reach the TCRdb copy of this immuneACCESS table, which keeps in-frame sequences only. Checked studies attribute under half of the gap to unresolved V genes and leave the rest unexplained. That table gives V, J and clone size, and the DNA gave D and trimming. The sample yields more than 200,000 clones; around nine tenths were counted once. Around 1.8% of the sample is held by the ten biggest clonotypes.

CDR1 and CDR2 (MNHEY, SMNVEV) derive from the germline V gene (reference sequence). The CDR3 sequence holds 14 residues, the cysteine and phenylalanine included. The entry retains the CDR3 DNA only, 42 bases that are in frame from base 1. Trimming accounts for 6 bases at V and 6 bases at J, while the number of junction bases matched to no gene is 5. Collaborating institutions collected whole blood in K2EDTA tubes following their own protocols. For TCRbeta analysis, collaborator samples were shipped as frozen whole blood, as isolated PBMCs, or as DNA extracted from either sample type. The sequence links TRBV27 to TRBJ2-1, with 10 central nucleotides matching TRBD1. The sequence was obtained from a man aged 25-45 years with active or convalescent COVID-19. The source material was peripheral blood. The CDR3 corresponds to CASRPDRGPNEQFF. The base sequence is TGTGCCAGCAGACCCGACAGGGGGCCCAATGAGCAGTTCTTC.